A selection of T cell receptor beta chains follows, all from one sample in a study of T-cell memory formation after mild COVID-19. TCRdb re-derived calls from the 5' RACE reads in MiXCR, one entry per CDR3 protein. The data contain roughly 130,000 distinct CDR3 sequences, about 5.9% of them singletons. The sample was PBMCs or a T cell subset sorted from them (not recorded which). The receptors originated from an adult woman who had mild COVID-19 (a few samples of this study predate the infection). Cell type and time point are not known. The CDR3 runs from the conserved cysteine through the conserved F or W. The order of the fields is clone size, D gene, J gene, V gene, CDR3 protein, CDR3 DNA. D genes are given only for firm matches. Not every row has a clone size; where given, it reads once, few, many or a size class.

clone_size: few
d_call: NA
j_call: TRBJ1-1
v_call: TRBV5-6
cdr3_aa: CASSLFGGPAFF
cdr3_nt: TGTGCCAGCAGCTTGTTCGGGGGGCCAGCTTTCTTT

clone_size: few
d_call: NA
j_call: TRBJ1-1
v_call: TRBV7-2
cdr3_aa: CASSLVPLTFMNTEAFF
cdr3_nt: TGTGCCAGCAGCTTAGTGCCCCTGACATTTATGAACACTGAAGCTTTCTTT

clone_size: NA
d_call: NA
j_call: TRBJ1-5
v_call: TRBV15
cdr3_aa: CATSGGRNQPQHF
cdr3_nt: TGTGCCACCAGCGGAGGCCGCAATCAGCCCCAGCATTTT

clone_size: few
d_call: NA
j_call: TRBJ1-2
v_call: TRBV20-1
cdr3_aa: CSAPHSGGPVLSGGYTF
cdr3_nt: TGCAGTGCCCCACATTCGGGTGGTCCTGTGCTTAGCGGTGGCTACACCTTC

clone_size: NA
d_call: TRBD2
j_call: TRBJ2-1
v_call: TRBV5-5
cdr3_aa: CASSLGVLAGGDEQFF
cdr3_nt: TGTGCCAGCAGCTTGGGAGTCCTAGCGGGAGGAGATGAGCAGTTCTTC

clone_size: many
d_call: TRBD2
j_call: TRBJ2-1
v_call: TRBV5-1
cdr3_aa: CASRTGLADSEQFF
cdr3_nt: TGCGCCAGCAGAACCGGACTAGCGGATTCTGAGCAGTTCTTC

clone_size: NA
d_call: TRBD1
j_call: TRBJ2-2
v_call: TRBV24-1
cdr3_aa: CATSDLGTGVTGELFF
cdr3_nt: TGTGCCACCAGTGATCTCGGGACAGGGGTCACCGGGGAGCTGTTTTTT

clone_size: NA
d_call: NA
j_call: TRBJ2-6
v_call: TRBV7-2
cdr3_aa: CASTLFPGANVLTF
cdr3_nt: TGTGCCAGCACCCTTTTCCCTGGGGCCAACGTCCTGACTTTC

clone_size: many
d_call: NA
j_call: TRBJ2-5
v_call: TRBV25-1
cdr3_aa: CASRPRRIETQYF
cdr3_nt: TGTGCCAGCAGGCCAAGGCGGATCGAGACCCAGTACTTC

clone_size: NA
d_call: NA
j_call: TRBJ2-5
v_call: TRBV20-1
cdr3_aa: CSARSGSPQETQYF
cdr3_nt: TGCAGTGCTAGGTCCGGGAGTCCACAAGAGACCCAGTACTTC

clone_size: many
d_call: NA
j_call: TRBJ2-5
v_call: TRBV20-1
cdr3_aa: CSAPGRQPRTQYF
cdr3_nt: TGCAGTGCTCCTGGTCGGCAGCCTAGAACCCAGTACTTC

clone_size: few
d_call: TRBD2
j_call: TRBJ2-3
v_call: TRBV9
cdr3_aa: CASSTLAGRTDTQYF
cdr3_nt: TGTGCCAGCAGCACCCTAGCGGGTCGCACAGATACGCAGTATTTT